Listed below are T cell receptor beta chains from one sample, sequenced in a study of cytomegalovirus exposure and HLA in healthy donors. Generated by immunoSEQ multiplex PCR, the TCRdb table keeps only in-frame clones and is missing some. This table holds 150,000 to 200,000 clones, around 75% found once. The source material was PBMCs. The receptors were sampled from a young woman in good health and CMV-seronegative. Both conserved end residues are part of each CDR3. D genes are given only for firm matches. Clone size is not always given. Where it is, it says once, few, many or a class for expanded clones.

CDR3,DNA,J,size,D,V
CASSPLPDRGRMSGANVLTF,TGTGCCAGCTCCCCTCTACCGGACAGGGGAAGGATGTCTGGGGCCAACGTCCTGACTTTC,TRBJ2-6,.,TRBD1,TRBV18
CASSYRGRHTEAFF,TGTGCCAGCAGTTACAGGGGGCGGCACACTGAAGCTTTCTTT,TRBJ1-1,once,TRBD1,TRBV6-5
CASSLVLAGSYEQYF,TGCGCCAGCAGCTTGGTCCTAGCTGGATCCTACGAGCAGTACTTC,TRBJ2-7,.,.,TRBV5-1
CASTRTSGNYEQFF,TGTGCCAGCACCCGGACTAGCGGGAACTATGAGCAGTTCTTC,TRBJ2-1,.,TRBD2,TRBV7-9
CASSEPGYEQYF,TGCGCCAGCAGTGAGCCAGGCTACGAGCAGTACTTC,TRBJ2-7,.,.,TRBV10-1
CASRAGTGVSDTQYF,TGTGCCAGCAGGGCCGGGACAGGGGTCTCAGATACGCAGTATTTT,TRBJ2-3,.,TRBD1,TRBV11-3
CAIPLLRRDRGDTARRDEQFF,TGTGCCATCCCACTCCTTCGCCGGGACAGGGGCGACACCGCCCGGCGTGATGAGCAGTTCTTC,TRBJ2-1,.,TRBD1,TRBV9
CASSLGSTGTQYF,TGTGCCAGCAGCTTGGGGTCTACCGGTACGCAGTATTTT,TRBJ2-3,.,.,TRBV5-8
CASSHKMLRGIDSYEQYF,TGCGCCAGCAGCCATAAGATGTTACGGGGTATAGACTCCTACGAGCAGTACTTC,TRBJ2-7,.,.,TRBV5-1
CASSDGTDSYGYTF,TGTGCCAGCAGTGATGGGACAGACTCTTATGGCTACACCTTC,TRBJ1-2,.,TRBD1,TRBV6-1
CASSVLAGDTDTQYF,TGTGCCAGCAGCGTACTAGCGGGAGACACAGATACGCAGTATTTT,TRBJ2-3,.,TRBD2,TRBV9
CASSLAGRLADTQYF,TGTGCCAGCAGTTTAGCCGGGAGGCTGGCAGATACGCAGTATTTT,TRBJ2-3,.,TRBD2,TRBV27
CASSRRTGGQETQYF,TGCGCCAGCAGCCGCCGGACAGGGGGCCAAGAGACCCAGTACTTC,TRBJ2-5,.,TRBD1,TRBV4-3
CASSLDSSDSGELFF,TGTGCCAGCAGCTTAGATAGCTCAGACTCCGGGGAGCTGTTTTTT,TRBJ2-2,once,.,TRBV11-2
CASSETPGSQETQYF,TGTGCCAGCAGCGAAACGCCCGGGAGCCAAGAGACCCAGTACTTC,TRBJ2-5,.,.,TRBV4-2